This entry is about one T cell receptor (beta chain). CDR1 is SQVTM and CDR2 is ANQGSEA in the germline V gene. This CDR3 spans 14 amino acids. Trimming pared 4 bases from V and 2 bases from J, leaving 14 bases between. The sample is drawn from a study of blood T cells in healthy people across ages. With a J-beta primer mix and a sample-barcoded 5' primer, a second PCR ran roughly 6 to 11 cycles. A tag from a template-switch adaptor with 12 random nucleotides marked each cDNA molecule. TCRdb called the 5' RACE reads again in MiXCR, with one record for every CDR3 protein. The sample carries over a million distinct CDR3 sequences, 25% recorded once. The data also belong to a second study, concerning T cells of mothers and their children.

The source of this sequence is a girl aged 2-10 years in good health. The gene calls are TRBV29-1 and TRBJ1-2; D is possibly TRBD1 (5 bases). The material sequenced was blood. The CDR3, as DNA: TGCAGCGTTGCCAGGGTGCTGACGAACTATGGCTACACCTTC. Residues: CSVARVLTNYGYTF. The full variable domain, in which reference TRBV29-1 and TRBJ1-2 provide the parts outside the CDR3, is SAVISQKPSRDICQRGTSLTIQCQVDSQVTMMFWYRQQPGQSLTLIATANQGSEATYESGFVIDKFPISRPNLTFSTLTVSNMSPEDSSIYLCSVARVLTNYGYTFGSGTRLTVV.